Below, 16 T cell receptor beta chains from the same sample are listed, as sequenced in a study of T cell repertoires in cytomegalovirus infection. Each CDR3 protein gets one entry after TCRdb re-called the reads with MiXCR. Of 150,000 to 200,000 distinct CDR3 sequences in the sample, over 25% were seen once. The sequenced sample was PBMCs. These receptors came from a human donor in good health (CMV status not recorded). Some clones in this sample may be carry-over from other donors' samples.

The CDR3 nucleotides read TGCAGTGCTAGGTCCGATCGGGACAGCCCAACGGAGCAGTACTTC. This gives the protein CSARSDRDSPTEQYF. J is TRBJ2-7 and V is TRBV20-1; 7 nucleotides align to TRBD1. CDR3 length: 15 residues. Germline loops: CDR1 DFQATT, CDR2 SNEGSKA (reference sequence). Trimming at V came to 3 bases and at J to 7 bases, leaving 15 bases not matched to a gene.

This clonotype was seen ten or more times. The chain is built from TRBV7-3 and TRBJ2-3, with D possibly matching TRBD2 (6 bases). Trimming took off 4 bases at V and 1 base at J, with 15 bases between the two ends. The CDR3 consists of 16 residues. CDR1 is SGHTA, CDR2 FQGTGA, per germline. This CDR3 is CASSSGDLLGTDTQYF. The CDR3 bases are TGTGCCAGCAGCTCGGGGGACTTACTTGGCACAGATACGCAGTATTTT. Full variable domain (outside the CDR3, taken from reference TRBV7-3 and TRBJ2-3): GAGVSQTPSNKVTEKGKYVELRCDPISGHTALYWYRQSLGQGPEFLIYFQGTGAADDSGLPNDRFFAVRPEGSVSTLKIQRTERGDSAVYLCASSSGDLLGTDTQYFGPGTRLTVL.

The V gene is TRBV19, the J gene TRBJ1-2; 10 bases agree with TRBD1. After removal of 3 bases from V and 4 bases from J, the junction contained 8 bases not matched to a gene. From germline, CDR1 is LNHDA and CDR2 SQIVND (reference sequence). The CDR3 totals 16 residues. The CDR3 loop is CASSIGTGEGGYGYTF. CDR3 in DNA: TGTGCCAGTAGTATTGGGACAGGGGAGGGCGGCTATGGCTACACCTTC.

The chain is built from TRBV11-2 and TRBJ1-2, with D perhaps matching TRBD1 (5 bases). Between the trimmed V and J ends, which lost 1 base and 4 bases, there was a span of 10 bases. The length of the CDR3 is 14 residues. The germline V gene has CDR1 SGHAT and CDR2 FQNNGV. CDR3 in DNA: TGTGCCAGCAGCTTAGGCCGGACAACCTATGGCTACACCTTC. It codes for CASSLGRTTYGYTF.

The CDR3 region is CSGQSTFGNTIYF. The CDR3, as DNA: TGCAGCGGTCAATCGACTTTTGGAAACACCATATATTTT. This chain links TRBV29-1 with TRBJ1-3; D unresolved. The germline V gene encodes CDR1 SQVTM and CDR2 ANQGSEA. Deletions cut 7 bases from V and 3 bases from J, with 13 bases between. CDR3 length equals 13 residues.

The chain employs TRBV11-2 and TRBJ2-1, with D tentatively TRBD1 (6 bases). CDR1 is SGHAT and CDR2 is FQNNGV in the germline V gene. V was clipped by 4 bases and J by 6 bases, with 16 bases between them. The CDR3 runs 15 residues. CDR3 region: CASSSRDKDANEQFF. CDR3 sequence (DNA): TGTGCCAGCAGCTCCCGGGACAAAGATGCCAATGAGCAGTTCTTC.

The V call is TRBV20-1, the J call TRBJ1-2; D is unclear. Germline values: CDR1 DFQATT, CDR2 SNEGSKA (reference sequence). CDR3 length: 16 amino acids. Trimming cost V 0 bases and J 2 bases, with 16 bases left between them. CDR3 nucleotides: TGCAGTGCTAGAGATCGGAGACAAATCATGAACTATGGCTACACCTTC. This encodes CSARDRRQIMNYGYTF.

This clonotype has ten or more counts. One junction end does not reproduce the germline sequence, and a read error may be involved. The chain carries TRBV7-2 and TRBJ1-5; possible D gene TRBD1, 6 bases. The CDR3 runs 13 residues. CDR1 and CDR2 (germline): SGHTA, FQGNSA. The CDR3 loop reads CASSLDRDQPQHF. CDR3 sequence (DNA): TGTGCCAGCAGCTTAGACAGGGATCAACCCCAGCATTTT.

This rearrangement joins TRBV5-1 to TRBJ1-6, with a tentative D call TRBD1 (5 bases). Germline V CDR1 and CDR2: SGHRS, YFSETQ. The CDR3 has 17 residues. Trimming removed 2 bases from V and 7 bases from J, with 19 bases in between. The CDR3 protein is CASSLSPRGERNSPLHF. For the CDR3, the DNA is TGCGCCAGCAGCTTATCCCCTCGGGGGGAAAGGAATTCACCCCTCCACTTT.

V and J are TRBV5-1 and TRBJ2-1, with 7 bases matching TRBD2. Germline-derived CDR1 and CDR2 are SGHRS and YFSETQ. The CDR3 totals 15 residues. J gave up 2 bases and V 4 bases, and 6 bases lay outside the gene matches. The CDR3 sequence is CASSPLGGTYNEQFF. CDR3 DNA sequence: TGCGCCAGCAGCCCTCTCGGGGGGACCTACAATGAGCAGTTCTTC.

This clonotype was seen more than once but under ten times. The chain couples TRBV2 to TRBJ1-1, with D unclear. The germline gives CDR1 SNHLY, CDR2 FYNNEI. The CDR3 runs 15 residues. V was cut by 0 bases and J by 7 bases, with 15 bases left in between. The chain's CDR3 is CASSEALGRENEAFF. The CDR3 bases are TGTGCCAGCAGTGAAGCGCTGGGTAGGGAGAATGAAGCTTTCTTT.

Notes on this clonotype: An end of the junction does not agree with germline; a read error may underlie this. This chain connects TRBV5-3 to TRBJ1-1; D gene unclear. TRBV5-3 is flagged as an ORF with uncertain function. The CDR3 covers 11 residues. CDR3 region: CASSFGPEAFF. The CDR3, as DNA: TGTGCCAGCAGCTTTGGCCCTGAAGCTTTCTTT.

This chain uses TRBV5-1 with TRBJ1-1, with TRBD1 identical over 8 bases. V lost 2 bases and J lost 1; bases outside the gene matches: 10. CDR1 is SGHRS and CDR2 is YFSETQ in the germline V gene. The CDR3 totals 17 residues. CDR3 protein: CASSFEPGGAENTEAFF. The CDR3 DNA follows: TGCGCCAGCAGCTTTGAACCAGGGGGCGCAGAGAACACTGAAGCTTTCTTT.

This clonotype was observed a few times. The CDR3 reads CASSLVHRVGNTEAFF. The DNA for the CDR3 is TGTGCCAGCAGCTTGGTCCACAGGGTAGGGAACACTGAAGCTTTCTTT. The chain recombines TRBV5-6 with TRBJ1-1; maybe TRBD1 (6 bases). There are 16 residues in the CDR3. The ends were cut back, 0 bases at V and 1 base at J, with 13 bases in the middle. The germline CDR1 and CDR2 sequences are SGHDT and YYEEEE. Supplemented by reference TRBV5-6 and TRBJ1-1, the full variable domain reads DAGVTQSPTHLIKTRGQQVTLRCSPKSGHDTVSWYQQALGQGPQFIFQYYEEEERQRGNFPDRFSGHQFPNYSSELNVNALLLGDSALYLCASSLVHRVGNTEAFFGQGTRLTVV.

This clonotype turned up a few times. The V and J genes are TRBV5-4 and TRBJ2-5; D possibly corresponds to TRBD2 (5 bases). V was clipped by 4 bases and J by 3 bases, with 13 bases between them. The germline gives CDR1 SGHNT, CDR2 YYREEE (reference sequence). The CDR3 sequence is 14 residues long. The CDR3 is CASSLAGKKETQYF. The CDR3 DNA follows: TGTGCCAGCAGCCTCGCGGGCAAAAAAGAGACCCAGTACTTC.

There are a few counts of this clonotype. V usage is TRBV10-3 and J usage is TRBJ1-1; 8 positions agree with TRBD1. Trimming removed 4 bases from V and 0 bases from J; junction bases left unmatched: 7. The length of the CDR3 is 16 residues. From germline, CDR1 is ENHRY and CDR2 SYGVKD. The CDR3 loop is CAISVTGGEMNTEAFF. The CDR3 DNA reads TGTGCCATCAGTGTCACAGGGGGAGAGATGAACACTGAAGCTTTCTTT.